One sample yielded the 21 T cell receptor beta chains listed below, sequenced in a study of control samples from healthy donors and cancer patients. Assay: immunoSEQ multiplex PCR; the TCRdb copy retains only in-frame clones and omits some. Here the sample spans about 160,000 clones, approximately 94% being singletons. The sequenced material came from PBMCs. These receptors were taken from a man aged 55-75 years with colorectal cancer.

The gene calls are TRBV7-2 and TRBJ1-2, with a tentative D call TRBD1 (5 bases). The V end lost 3 bases, the J end lost 5 bases, and 13 bases lay between the germline ends. The CDR3 consists of 14 residues. CDR1 is SGHTA and CDR2 is FQGNSA in the germline V gene. Here the CDR3 DNA reads TGTGCCAGCAGCTTCCAGGTGGGGGGGTATGGCTACACCTTC. This sequence encodes CASSFQVGGYGYTF. Full variable domain (missing parts from reference TRBV7-2 and TRBJ1-2): GAGVSQSPSNKVTEKGKDVELRCDPISGHTALYWYRQSLGQGLEFLIYFQGNSAPDKSGLPSDRFSAERTGGSVSTLTIQRTQQEDSAVYLCASSFQVGGYGYTFGSGTRLTVV.

The chain joins TRBV2 to TRBJ2-5, with TRBD1 matching 8 bases. This CDR3 spans 14 amino acids. The V segment lost 4 bases and the J segment 4 bases; nucleotides outside the gene matches: 5. Germline V gives CDR1 SNHLY, CDR2 FYNNEI. CDR3 DNA: TGTGCCAGCAGTGGTCAGGGGGCAGGAGAGACCCAGTACTTC. Amino acid sequence: CASSGQGAGETQYF.

The chain carries TRBV4-2 and TRBJ1-4; D remains ambiguous. This CDR3 contains 17 residues. Trimming pared 1 base from V and 4 bases from J, leaving 16 bases between. Per germline, CDR1 LGHNA and CDR2 YNFKEQ. The CDR3 here is CASSQVGQNPINEKLFF. Written as DNA, the CDR3 is TGTGCCAGCAGCCAAGTTGGGCAGAACCCAATTAATGAAAAACTGTTTTTT.

The CDR3 DNA reads TGTGCCAGCAGCCCACTCGGGGCGGGAACCGGGGAGCTGTTTTTT. Protein product: CASSPLGAGTGELFF. This sequence joins TRBV9 and TRBJ2-2, with a tentative D call TRBD2 (6 bases). From germline, CDR1 is SGDLS and CDR2 YYNGEE. The CDR3 is made up of 15 amino acids. The V end lost 4 bases, the J end lost 5 bases, and 15 bases lay between the germline ends.

The chain joins TRBV6-5 to TRBJ2-1; 8 bases are a match to TRBD2. This CDR3 contains 14 residues. Germline CDR1 reads MNHEY; CDR2 reads SVGAGI. J was trimmed by 4 bases and V by 6 bases; bases with no gene match: 5. The CDR3 region has the DNA TGTGCCAGCAGGGGAGCGGGGGTTTACAATGAGCAGTTCTTC. Translation: CASRGAGVYNEQFF.

The rearrangement uses TRBV28 and TRBJ1-3; D unclear. The CDR3 spans 11 residues. Germline V CDR1 and CDR2: MDHEN, SYDVKM. Trimming took off 1 base at V and 9 bases at J, with 4 bases between the two ends. CDR3 in DNA: TGTGCCAGCAGTTTATCGGGCACCATATATTTT. This encodes CASSLSGTIYF. Using reference TRBV28 and TRBJ1-3 for the parts outside the CDR3, the full variable domain is DVKVTQSSRYLVKRTGEKVFLECVQDMDHENMFWYRQDPGLGLRLIYFSYDVKMKEKGDIPEGYSVSREKKERFSLILESASTNQTSMYLCASSLSGTIYFGEGSWLTVV.

The chain links TRBV6-4 to TRBJ2-4, with 8 bases fitting TRBD1. V shed 5 bases, J shed 9 bases, and the junction held 6 bases outside the gene matches. Germline-derived CDR1 and CDR2 are MRHNA and SNTAGT. This CDR3 spans 13 amino acids. CDR3 sequence reads: CASSPTGAGIQYF. As DNA, the CDR3 is TGTGCCAGCAGTCCGACAGGGGCGGGCATTCAGTACTTC.

The chain joins TRBV5-8 to TRBJ1-1; D unclear. Looked up from germline, CDR1 is SGHTS and CDR2 is YDEGEE. V lost 2 bases to trimming and J lost 2 bases, with 10 bases between them. The CDR3 is made up of 14 amino acids. The CDR3 coding sequence is TGTGCCAGCAGCTTTATATCAGTAAACACTGAAGCTTTCTTT. Its translation is CASSFISVNTEAFF. The entire variable domain, with the rest obtained from reference TRBV5-8 and TRBJ1-1, is as follows: EAGVTQSPTHLIKTRGQQATLRCSPISGHTSVYWYQQALGLGLQFLLWYDEGEERNRGNFPPRFSGRQFPNYSSELNVNALELEDSALYLCASSFISVNTEAFFGQGTRLTVV.

The rearrangement uses TRBV27 and TRBJ2-7; 7 nucleotides agree with TRBD1. With 2 bases clipped from V and 2 bases from J, the junction kept 3 bases outside the gene matches. This CDR3 is 14 amino acids long. Germline CDR1 MNHEY, CDR2 SMNVEV (reference sequence). Here the CDR3 DNA reads TGTGCCAGCAGTTTAATCCAGGGGGCCTACGAGCAGTACTTC. It codes for CASSLIQGAYEQYF.

CDR3 DNA: TGTGCCTGGAGTGTGGGCAGCTCGGTTGGCTACACCTTC. This encodes CAWSVGSSVGYTF. This chain connects TRBV30 to TRBJ1-2; no firm D call. This CDR3 is 13 amino acids long. The germline gives CDR1 GTSNPN, CDR2 SVGIG (reference sequence). Trimming pared 0 bases from V and 7 bases from J, leaving 12 bases between.

The chain has TRBV7-2 and TRBJ2-3; 11 positions match TRBD2. CDR1 and CDR2 (germline): SGHTA, FQGNSA. V trimming: 2 bases; J trimming: 5 bases; junction bases outside the gene matches: 6. The CDR3 runs 16 residues. The chain's CDR3 is CASSLLAGGSGDTQYF. The DNA for the CDR3 is TGTGCCAGCAGCTTACTAGCGGGGGGTTCTGGAGATACGCAGTATTTT.

The chain recombines TRBV7-6 with TRBJ2-5; TRBD1 aligns across 8 bases. This CDR3 has 15 residues. Germline loops: CDR1 SGHVS, CDR2 FNYEAQ. The ends lost 4 bases at V and 5 bases at J; junction bases unmatched: 9. CDR3 region: CASSSAGQGEETQYF. DNA for the CDR3: TGTGCCAGCAGCTCCGCCGGACAGGGAGAGGAGACCCAGTACTTC. Full variable domain (remainder filled in from reference TRBV7-6 and TRBJ2-5): GAGVSQSPRYKVTKRGQDVALRCDPISGHVSLYWYRQALGQGPEFLTYFNYEAQQDKSGLPNDRFSAERPEGSISTLTIQRTEQRDSAMYRCASSSAGQGEETQYFGPGTRLLVL.

The chain links TRBV24-1 to TRBJ1-1; D might be TRBD1 (6 bases). This CDR3 comprises 16 residues. Germline CDR1 reads KGHDR; CDR2 reads SFDVKD. The ends were cut back, 3 bases at V and 1 base at J, with 14 bases in the middle. The CDR3: CATSDISRGANTEAFF. The CDR3 DNA sequence: TGTGCCACCAGTGATATATCCAGGGGCGCGAACACTGAAGCTTTCTTT.

The V gene is TRBV13, the J gene TRBJ2-5; tentative D call: TRBD2 (5 bases). Germline loops: CDR1 PRHDT, CDR2 FYEKMQ (reference sequence). Trimming removed 5 bases at V and 2 bases at J, with 15 bases between. The CDR3 is 15 amino acids. CDR3 protein: CASSMRTLIQETQYF. As DNA, the CDR3 is TGTGCCAGCAGCATGCGGACTCTCATTCAAGAGACCCAGTACTTC. Using reference TRBV13 and TRBJ2-5 for the parts outside the CDR3, the full variable domain is AAGVIQSPRHLIKEKRETATLKCYPIPRHDTVYWYQQGPGQDPQFLISFYEKMQSDKGSIPDRFSAQQFSDYHSELNMSSLELGDSALYFCASSMRTLIQETQYFGPGTRLLVL.

The chain uses TRBV18 and TRBJ1-1; 7 bases match TRBD1. Losses at the gene ends were 3 bases for V and 4 bases for J; bases not matched to a gene: 11. The CDR3 is 16 residues long. Per germline, CDR1 KGHSH and CDR2 LQKENI. The CDR3 spells CASSPTPQTGPTEAFF. In DNA form, the CDR3 reads TGTGCCAGCTCACCTACCCCCCAGACAGGGCCCACTGAAGCTTTCTTT.

The V gene is TRBV19, the J gene TRBJ2-1; TRBD2 matches 14 bases. The V gene end was trimmed by 3 bases and the J gene end by 1 base; junction bases not matched to a gene: 5. From germline, CDR1 is LNHDA and CDR2 SQIVND (reference sequence). This CDR3 region has 18 residues. DNA of the CDR3: TGTGCCAGTAGTATCTCCCGACTAGCGGGGGGGTCCTACAATGAGCAGTTCTTC. It codes for CASSISRLAGGSYNEQFF.

V and J are TRBV29-1 and TRBJ2-7; D uncertain. V was clipped by 5 bases and J by 0 bases, with 17 bases between them. The germline V gene has CDR1 SQVTM and CDR2 ANQGSEA. The CDR3 loop spans 15 amino acids. For the CDR3, the DNA is TGCAGCGTTTTCCGGTGGCGAAGCAGCTCCTACGAGCAGTACTTC. The encoded protein is CSVFRWRSSSYEQYF.

This clone was detected once. The chain carries TRBV2 and TRBJ1-4; 9 bases fit TRBD1. Germline lookup yields CDR1 SNHLY and CDR2 FYNNEI. This CDR3 comprises 14 residues. Trimming cost V 7 bases and J 3 bases; bases outside gene matches: 3. The CDR3 reads CASNRQGANEKLFF. The CDR3 region has the DNA TGTGCCAGCAATCGACAGGGGGCTAATGAAAAACTGTTTTTT.

To note about this clone: The sample has other DNA sequences that encode this CDR3 too. The chain links TRBV19 to TRBJ1-2; D perhaps matches TRBD1 (5 bases). Trimming took off 3 bases at V and 2 bases at J, with 7 bases between the two ends. Germline V gene data show CDR1 as LNHDA and CDR2 as SQIVND (reference sequence). This CDR3 is built from 13 residues. The CDR3 region is CASSIGGNYGYTF. As DNA, the CDR3 is TGTGCCAGTAGTATTGGGGGGAACTATGGCTACACCTTC.

V gene TRBV30 combines with J gene TRBJ2-5; D possibly corresponds to TRBD1 (6 bases). CDR1 GTSNPN and CDR2 SVGIG come from the germline V gene (reference sequence). The CDR3 runs to 18 residues. V shed 2 bases and J shed 2 bases, with 24 bases lying between them. The DNA for the CDR3 is TGTGCCTGGAGTCCAGGACAGTGGCCCCGTCCTCCTCAAGAGACCCAGTACTTC. Its translation: CAWSPGQWPRPPQETQYF. Using reference TRBV30 and TRBJ2-5 for the parts outside the CDR3, the full variable domain is SQTIHQWPATLVQPVGSPLSLECTVEGTSNPNLYWYRQAAGRGLQLLFYSVGIGQISSEVPQNLSASRPQDRQFILSSKKLLLSDSGFYLCAWSPGQWPRPPQETQYFGPGTRLLVL.

This chain connects TRBV3-1 (or the pseudogene TRBV3-2) to TRBJ1-1; D is undetermined. Germline V gene sequence: CDR1 LGHDT, CDR2 YNNKEL (reference sequence). V was shortened by 5 bases and J by 4 bases, with 14 bases between the two germline ends. There are 14 residues in the CDR3. CDR3 loop: CASSATWVSTEAFF. CDR3 DNA sequence: TGTGCCAGCAGCGCGACTTGGGTCAGCACTGAAGCTTTCTTT.